This T cell receptor (beta chain) derives from a study of blood T cells in healthy people across ages. General observations from the study: Strong correlation existed between TCR beta diversity and naive T cell percentage. Older age went with lower TCR beta diversity per million T cells, in a roughly linear way.

In regard to this clonotype: Its antigen is not identified.

The use of a sample-barcoded 5' primer and a J-beta primer mix characterized a second PCR of about 6 to 11 cycles. In TCRdb, the 5' RACE reads were re-called with MiXCR into one record per CDR3 protein. In the table there are about 500,000 distinct CDR3 sequences, less than 25% of which are singletons. This same sample was also part of a study on T cells of mothers and their children. Per that study: Maternal samples each gave over 8 million TCR beta CDR3 reads, and child samples several million each. Related and unrelated pairs show similar shaping of TCR recombination output by thymic selection.

Source material: blood. This TCR derives from a boy aged 5-17 years in good health.

The CDR3: CSVEVWTSWETQYF. Written as DNA, the CDR3 is TGCAGCGTTGAAGTTTGGACTAGTTGGGAGACCCAGTACTTC. V and J are TRBV29-1 and TRBJ2-5, with 7 nucleotides matching TRBD2. The trim removed 1 base at V and 5 bases at J, leaving 7 bases unmatched. CDR3 length equals 14 residues. CDR1 is SQVTM, CDR2 ANQGSEA, per germline.